The present TCR beta chain was sequenced within a study of control samples from healthy donors and cancer patients. Unmatched junction bases numbered 5, after V lost 3 bases and J lost 6 bases. Germline CDR1 and CDR2: SQVTM and ANQGSEA. The CDR3 loop spans 15 amino acids. This table comes from immunoSEQ multiplex PCR, and its TCRdb copy is limited to in-frame clones, with some not included. The sample consists of roughly 92,000 clones, 70% to 90% of them appearing once. This sequence originates from a woman aged 55-75 years in good health. The J gene is TRBJ2-2, the V gene TRBV29-1; 12 nucleotides align to TRBD1. The sample consisted of blood. CDR3 amino acids: CSVDSGQGASGELFF. CDR3 in DNA: TGCAGCGTTGATTCGGGACAGGGGGCTTCCGGGGAGCTGTTTTTT.